The rows below give T cell receptor beta chains drawn from one sample of a study of response to subunit inactivated influenza vaccine. TCRdb ran MiXCR on the RT-PCR reads and lists one entry per CDR3 protein. The sample shows roughly 630,000 distinct CDR3 sequences, about 15% of them seen only once. The specimen was PBMCs from blood, collected approximately 15 days before vaccination. The receptors here all came from a man in his fifties or sixties who received an inactivated influenza vaccine. Each CDR3 is given with its conserved first and last residue. Fields, in order: clone size, D gene, J gene, V gene, CDR3 protein, CDR3 DNA. A D gene is named only where the DNA matches it firmly. Only some rows state a clone size, as once, few, many or a class for expanded clones.

.,.,TRBJ2-7,TRBV28,CASALDLSLLRTRAHEQYF,TGTGCCAGCGCATTAGACCTCAGTTTGTTGAGAACTCGGGCCCACGAGCAGTACTTC
few,TRBD1,TRBJ2-3,TRBV5-1,CASSFDRGSADTQYF,TGCGCCAGCAGCTTCGACAGGGGTTCAGCAGATACGCAGTATTTT
few,.,TRBJ2-5,TRBV5-6,CASSSSVWGGGETQYF,TGTGCCAGCAGCTCGAGCGTTTGGGGAGGGGGCGAGACCCAGTACTTC
.,TRBD2,TRBJ2-5,TRBV20-1,CSARDSASGRQETQYF,TGCAGTGCTAGAGATTCGGCTAGCGGGAGGCAAGAGACCCAGTACTTC
few,TRBD2,TRBJ2-1,TRBV20-1,CSAIGAGLGYNEQFF,TGCAGTGCCATAGGGGCGGGACTAGGTTACAATGAGCAGTTCTTC
few,.,TRBJ2-7,TRBV29-1,CSVEGGVYYEQYF,TGCAGCGTTGAAGGTGGGGTATACTACGAGCAGTACTTC
few,.,TRBJ2-1,TRBV5-6,CASSRPAIYNEQFF,TGTGCCAGCAGCCGACCAGCGATTTACAATGAGCAGTTCTTC
few,TRBD2,TRBJ2-7,TRBV5-1,CASSLGGIAGSSEQYF,TGCGCCAGCAGCTTGGGGGGTATAGCGGGATCGAGCGAGCAGTACTTC
few,.,TRBJ2-5,TRBV6-2/TRBV6-3,CASSWRGQETQYF,TGTGCCAGCTCTTGGAGGGGCCAAGAGACCCAGTACTTC
.,TRBD1,TRBJ1-6,TRBV6-2/TRBV6-3,CASRDGQGASPLHF,TGTGCCAGCAGAGACGGACAGGGGGCTTCACCCCTCCACTTT
few,TRBD1,TRBJ2-7,TRBV28,CASRGQVPLEQYF,TGTGCCAGCAGGGGACAGGTACCGCTAGAGCAGTACTTC
few,.,TRBJ2-7,TRBV29-1,CSVETGYEQYF,TGCAGCGTTGAGACAGGCTACGAGCAGTACTTC
few,.,TRBJ1-4,TRBV7-2,CASSPSGANEKLFF,TGTGCCAGCAGCCCAAGCGGGGCTAATGAAAAACTGTTTTTT
many,.,TRBJ1-3,TRBV20-1,CSASTGGRGSGNTIYF,TGCAGTGCTAGTACCGGCGGCAGGGGTTCTGGAAACACCATATATTTT
few,.,TRBJ1-5,TRBV6-1,CASKGLTSNQPQHF,TGTGCCAGCAAGGGGCTCACCAGCAATCAGCCCCAGCATTTT
.,TRBD2,TRBJ2-5,TRBV7-6,CASSSIFSGRAEETQYF,TGTGCCAGCAGCTCAATATTTAGCGGGAGGGCCGAGGAGACCCAGTACTTC
few,.,TRBJ1-5,TRBV15,CATSSRQHQPQHF,TGTGCCACCAGCAGTAGGCAACATCAGCCCCAGCATTTT
few,TRBD1,TRBJ1-1,TRBV7-9,CASSSHTGGDTEAFF,TGTGCCAGCAGCTCACATACAGGGGGAGACACTGAAGCTTTCTTT
.,TRBD2,TRBJ2-2,TRBV9,CASSVESGGANTGELFF,TGTGCCAGCAGCGTAGAATCGGGAGGAGCGAACACCGGGGAGCTGTTTTTT
.,.,TRBJ1-5,TRBV12-3/TRBV12-4,CASSLVWTGQPQHF,TGTGCCAGCAGTTTAGTTTGGACCGGTCAGCCCCAGCATTTT
few,.,TRBJ2-2,TRBV7-2,CASSLGLSYGELFF,TGTGCCAGCAGCTTAGGGCTGTCCTATGGGGAGCTGTTTTTT
.,.,TRBJ2-5,TRBV7-8,CASSLRVSETQYF,TGTGCCAGCAGCTTGAGAGTTTCTGAGACCCAGTACTTC
.,.,TRBJ2-1,TRBV2,CASSELSGLGNEQFF,TGTGCCAGCAGTGAACTCTCGGGTCTAGGCAATGAGCAGTTCTTC
.,.,TRBJ2-5,TRBV5-6,CASSGTTQETQYF,TGTGCCAGCAGCGGGACAACCCAAGAGACCCAGTACTTC
.,TRBD2,TRBJ2-7,TRBV15,CATSRDATSGAYEQYF,TGTGCCACCAGCAGAGATGCGACTAGCGGGGCCTACGAGCAGTACTTC
few,TRBD1,TRBJ2-3,TRBV7-9,CASSSIAGGLDTQYF,TGTGCCAGCAGCTCCATCGCAGGGGGTCTAGATACGCAGTATTTT
.,.,TRBJ2-7,TRBV24-1,CATSRGQGSEQYF,TGTGCCACCTCTCGGGGGCAAGGAAGCGAGCAGTACTTC
many,.,TRBJ2-1,TRBV12-3/TRBV12-4,CASSKPADEQFF,TGTGCCAGCAGTAAGCCGGCCGATGAGCAGTTCTTC
.,.,TRBJ2-7,TRBV10-3,CAISEVTGISREQYF,TGTGCCATCAGTGAGGTGACAGGCATATCGCGGGAGCAGTACTTC
many,.,TRBJ2-2,TRBV6-2/TRBV6-3,CASSYEGMGTGELFF,TGTGCCAGCAGTTACGAGGGTATGGGCACCGGGGAGCTGTTTTTT
.,.,TRBJ2-5,TRBV20-1,CSARISRGLQTQYF,TGCAGTGCTAGAATAAGCAGGGGACTACAGACCCAGTACTTC
.,TRBD2,TRBJ2-1,TRBV12-3/TRBV12-4,CASRPRRLAFNEQFF,TGTGCCAGCAGACCCCGGAGACTAGCGTTCAATGAGCAGTTCTTC
few,.,TRBJ2-7,TRBV7-6,CASSFFVGVEAYEQYF,TGTGCCAGCAGCTTTTTTGTGGGGGTAGAGGCCTACGAGCAGTACTTC
.,.,TRBJ2-2,TRBV7-2,CASSIDLTNTGELFF,TGTGCCAGCAGCATAGACCTAACTAACACCGGGGAGCTGTTTTTT
few,TRBD2,TRBJ2-5,TRBV29-1,CSVDPGTSAQETQYF,TGCAGCGTAGACCCTGGGACTAGCGCCCAAGAGACCCAGTACTTC
.,TRBD1,TRBJ2-2,TRBV2,CASTRGQGKIGELFF,TGTGCCAGCACAAGAGGACAGGGGAAGATCGGGGAGCTGTTTTTT
few,TRBD2,TRBJ2-5,TRBV20-1,CSARASGAYQETQYF,TGCAGTGCTAGAGCTAGCGGGGCGTACCAAGAGACCCAGTACTTC
.,TRBD1,TRBJ1-5,TRBV20-1,CSVRTGGNQPQHF,TGCAGTGTACGGACAGGGGGTAATCAGCCCCAGCATTTT
few,TRBD2,TRBJ2-1,TRBV28,CASRDGRTSGVYNEQFF,TGTGCCAGCAGAGATGGCCGGACTAGCGGGGTATACAATGAGCAGTTCTTC
few,.,TRBJ1-4,TRBV15,CATSRSPGGEVEKLFF,TGTGCCACCAGCAGATCTCCGGGTGGGGAAGTTGAAAAACTGTTTTTT
.,TRBD1,TRBJ1-1,TRBV12-3/TRBV12-4,CASRPSGQANTEAFF,TGTGCCAGCAGACCATCCGGACAGGCGAACACTGAAGCTTTCTTT
.,.,TRBJ2-2,TRBV9,CASSDRTTATSNTGELFF,TGTGCCAGCAGCGACCGCACGACAGCCACTTCGAACACCGGGGAGCTGTTTTTT